The rows below give T cell receptor beta chains drawn from one sample of a study of CD8 T cells in ankylosing spondylitis. TCRdb recomputed calls from the 5' RACE reads with MiXCR, one row per CDR3 protein. This repertoire shows about 700,000 distinct CDR3 sequences, roughly 19% found once; its top ten account for roughly a fifth. The material sequenced was blood, either unsorted or a sorted T cell fraction (not recorded which). All receptors derive from a male donor with ankylosing spondylitis. The CDR3 runs from the conserved cysteine through the conserved F or W. Fields, in order: J gene, clone size, D gene, V gene, CDR3 protein, CDR3 DNA. D genes are given only for firm matches. Size values are once, few and many counts, or a class for expanded clones, and some rows have none.

j_call: TRBJ2-1; clone_size: NA; d_call: NA; v_call: TRBV5-6; cdr3_aa: CASSLDHTGKRNEQFF; cdr3_nt: TGTGCCAGCAGCTTGGATCACACGGGGAAAAGGAATGAGCAGTTCTTC
j_call: TRBJ2-1; clone_size: few; d_call: TRBD2; v_call: TRBV20-1; cdr3_aa: CSANPRLAGGGEQFF; cdr3_nt: TGCAGTGCTAACCCGAGGCTAGCGGGGGGGGGTGAGCAGTTCTTC
j_call: TRBJ1-5; clone_size: NA; d_call: NA; v_call: TRBV6-5; cdr3_aa: CASSLTGKQPQHF; cdr3_nt: TGTGCCAGCAGTTTAACAGGGAAACAGCCCCAGCATTTT
j_call: TRBJ2-1; clone_size: few; d_call: NA; v_call: TRBV20-1; cdr3_aa: CSAGKGGGKGNEQFF; cdr3_nt: TGCAGTGCTGGGAAGGGGGGGGGAAAAGGCAATGAGCAGTTCTTC
j_call: TRBJ2-7; clone_size: few; d_call: TRBD2; v_call: TRBV20-1; cdr3_aa: CSARDRLAGGTRYSYEQYF; cdr3_nt: TGCAGTGCTAGGGACCGGCTAGCGGGAGGGACACGTTACTCCTACGAGCAGTACTTC
j_call: TRBJ2-3; clone_size: NA; d_call: NA; v_call: TRBV7-3; cdr3_aa: CASSLHSSTDTQYF; cdr3_nt: TGTGCCAGCAGCTTACACAGCAGCACAGATACGCAGTATTTT
j_call: TRBJ2-7; clone_size: few; d_call: TRBD2; v_call: TRBV4-3; cdr3_aa: CASSQERLAGVNEQYF; cdr3_nt: TGCGCCAGCAGCCAAGAACGACTAGCGGGAGTTAACGAGCAGTACTTC
j_call: TRBJ2-2; clone_size: NA; d_call: TRBD1; v_call: TRBV7-2; cdr3_aa: CASSLAGQGYTGELFF; cdr3_nt: TGTGCCAGCAGCTTAGCGGGACAGGGGTACACCGGGGAGCTGTTTTTT
j_call: TRBJ2-2; clone_size: NA; d_call: NA; v_call: TRBV24-1; cdr3_aa: CATSAPGGTGELFF; cdr3_nt: TGTGCCACCAGTGCCCCCGGGGGCACCGGGGAGCTGTTTTTT
j_call: TRBJ1-5; clone_size: few; d_call: NA; v_call: TRBV4-1; cdr3_aa: CASSQAWTVNQPQHF; cdr3_nt: TGCGCCAGCAGCCAAGCTTGGACAGTCAATCAGCCCCAGCATTTT
j_call: TRBJ2-1; clone_size: NA; d_call: NA; v_call: TRBV2; cdr3_aa: CASGMTTNNEQFF; cdr3_nt: TGTGCCAGCGGGATGACCACCAACAATGAGCAGTTCTTC
j_call: TRBJ2-3; clone_size: few; d_call: NA; v_call: TRBV25-1; cdr3_aa: CASTASSDTQYF; cdr3_nt: TGTGCCAGCACGGCGTCCTCAGATACGCAGTATTTT
j_call: TRBJ2-2; clone_size: many; d_call: NA; v_call: TRBV12-3/TRBV12-4; cdr3_aa: CASSLNPELNTGELFF; cdr3_nt: TGTGCCAGCAGTTTAAATCCAGAGCTTAACACCGGGGAGCTGTTTTTT
j_call: TRBJ1-3; clone_size: few; d_call: TRBD1; v_call: TRBV28; cdr3_aa: CASSETGGSGNTIYF; cdr3_nt: TGTGCCAGCAGTGAGACAGGGGGATCTGGAAACACCATATATTTT
j_call: TRBJ1-2; clone_size: few; d_call: NA; v_call: TRBV12-3/TRBV12-4; cdr3_aa: CASSPIGGIVGYTF; cdr3_nt: TGTGCCAGCAGTCCCATTGGGGGGATCGTTGGCTACACCTTC
j_call: TRBJ2-5; clone_size: NA; d_call: TRBD1; v_call: TRBV27; cdr3_aa: CASGDRAGETQYF; cdr3_nt: TGTGCCAGCGGGGACAGGGCGGGGGAGACCCAGTACTTC
j_call: TRBJ2-7; clone_size: few; d_call: NA; v_call: TRBV28; cdr3_aa: CASSLLPAGSYEQYF; cdr3_nt: TGTGCCAGCAGTCTCCTCCCTGCGGGCAGCTACGAGCAGTACTTC
j_call: TRBJ1-4; clone_size: few; d_call: TRBD1; v_call: TRBV12-3/TRBV12-4; cdr3_aa: CASSPPGQGREKLFF; cdr3_nt: TGTGCCAGCAGTCCACCGGGACAGGGTAGAGAAAAACTGTTTTTT
j_call: TRBJ1-2; clone_size: few; d_call: TRBD1; v_call: TRBV24-1; cdr3_aa: CATSEGGQDELYGYTF; cdr3_nt: TGTGCCACCAGTGAGGGAGGACAGGACGAACTCTATGGCTACACCTTC
j_call: TRBJ2-2; clone_size: few; d_call: NA; v_call: TRBV20-1; cdr3_aa: CSARRDTNTGELFF; cdr3_nt: TGCAGTGCTAGGCGGGACACAAACACCGGGGAGCTGTTTTTT
j_call: TRBJ2-5; clone_size: NA; d_call: NA; v_call: TRBV3-1; cdr3_aa: CASSPRGFGETQYF; cdr3_nt: TGTGCCAGCAGCCCCCGGGGGTTTGGCGAGACCCAGTACTTC
j_call: TRBJ1-1; clone_size: few; d_call: NA; v_call: TRBV20-1; cdr3_aa: CSARGHKRGLEAFF; cdr3_nt: TGCAGTGCTAGAGGACACAAGAGGGGCCTTGAAGCTTTCTTT
j_call: TRBJ2-7; clone_size: NA; d_call: TRBD2; v_call: TRBV11-2; cdr3_aa: CASSFGGANYEQYF; cdr3_nt: TGTGCCAGCAGCTTCGGGGGGGCCAACTACGAGCAGTACTTC
j_call: TRBJ2-3; clone_size: NA; d_call: TRBD2; v_call: TRBV20-1; cdr3_aa: CSAVIPGLAGIPTDTQYF; cdr3_nt: TGCAGTGCTGTTATCCCGGGACTAGCGGGAATCCCCACAGATACGCAGTATTTT
j_call: TRBJ2-4; clone_size: few; d_call: NA; v_call: TRBV12-3/TRBV12-4; cdr3_aa: CASSAGTTLAKNIQYF; cdr3_nt: TGTGCCAGCAGCGCAGGGACAACACTAGCCAAAAACATTCAGTACTTC
j_call: TRBJ2-7; clone_size: few; d_call: NA; v_call: TRBV4-3; cdr3_aa: CASSLKRDSIYEQYF; cdr3_nt: TGCGCCAGCAGCCTTAAGCGGGACAGTATCTACGAGCAGTACTTC
j_call: TRBJ2-7; clone_size: NA; d_call: NA; v_call: TRBV10-2; cdr3_aa: CASSYRDFWWDEQYF; cdr3_nt: TGCGCCAGCAGCTACAGGGACTTTTGGTGGGACGAGCAGTACTTC
j_call: TRBJ2-6; clone_size: few; d_call: NA; v_call: TRBV27; cdr3_aa: CASSPIGQPISGANVLTF; cdr3_nt: TGTGCCAGCAGCCCGATCGGACAGCCCATCTCTGGGGCCAACGTCCTGACTTTC
j_call: TRBJ2-1; clone_size: few; d_call: NA; v_call: TRBV4-3; cdr3_aa: CASSQTGSPSNEQFF; cdr3_nt: TGCGCCAGCAGCCAGACAGGCAGCCCATCCAATGAGCAGTTCTTC
j_call: TRBJ2-5; clone_size: NA; d_call: NA; v_call: TRBV5-1; cdr3_aa: CASSWGAETQYF; cdr3_nt: TGCGCCAGCAGCTGGGGGGCAGAGACCCAGTACTTC
j_call: TRBJ1-2; clone_size: many; d_call: NA; v_call: TRBV24-1; cdr3_aa: CATSEGSGPYYGYTF; cdr3_nt: TGTGCCACCAGTGAGGGGTCGGGGCCTTACTATGGCTACACCTTC
j_call: TRBJ2-5; clone_size: few; d_call: TRBD2; v_call: TRBV20-1; cdr3_aa: CSASRTSQETQYF; cdr3_nt: TGCAGTGCAAGCCGGACTAGCCAAGAGACCCAGTACTTC
j_call: TRBJ1-5; clone_size: many; d_call: NA; v_call: TRBV20-1; cdr3_aa: CSARNQGLSNQPQHF; cdr3_nt: TGCAGTGCTAGGAACCAGGGGCTTAGCAATCAGCCCCAGCATTTT
j_call: TRBJ2-7; clone_size: few; d_call: NA; v_call: TRBV4-1; cdr3_aa: CASSQEGSAEQYF; cdr3_nt: TGCGCCAGCAGCCAAGAAGGTTCTGCCGAGCAGTACTTC
j_call: TRBJ2-3; clone_size: NA; d_call: TRBD1; v_call: TRBV7-9; cdr3_aa: CASSYRGVTDTQYF; cdr3_nt: TGTGCCAGCAGCTACAGGGGCGTAACAGATACGCAGTATTTT
j_call: TRBJ2-1; clone_size: NA; d_call: TRBD2; v_call: TRBV28; cdr3_aa: CASSFPGLAGGPVGYNEQFF; cdr3_nt: TGTGCCAGCAGTTTCCCGGGACTAGCGGGAGGGCCCGTGGGGTACAATGAGCAGTTCTTC
j_call: TRBJ2-7; clone_size: few; d_call: NA; v_call: TRBV7-2; cdr3_aa: CASSLEVGVDPLYF; cdr3_nt: TGTGCCAGCAGCTTAGAGGTGGGGGTGGATCCCTTGTACTTC
j_call: TRBJ1-5; clone_size: NA; d_call: NA; v_call: TRBV21-1; cdr3_aa: CASSKAHRVRGWQPQHF; cdr3_nt: TGTGCCAGCAGCAAGGCCCACCGGGTGAGGGGTTGGCAGCCCCAGCATTTT
j_call: TRBJ2-1; clone_size: NA; d_call: NA; v_call: TRBV15; cdr3_aa: CATSREGPTNEQFF; cdr3_nt: TGTGCCACCAGCAGAGAGGGACCTACAAATGAGCAGTTCTTC